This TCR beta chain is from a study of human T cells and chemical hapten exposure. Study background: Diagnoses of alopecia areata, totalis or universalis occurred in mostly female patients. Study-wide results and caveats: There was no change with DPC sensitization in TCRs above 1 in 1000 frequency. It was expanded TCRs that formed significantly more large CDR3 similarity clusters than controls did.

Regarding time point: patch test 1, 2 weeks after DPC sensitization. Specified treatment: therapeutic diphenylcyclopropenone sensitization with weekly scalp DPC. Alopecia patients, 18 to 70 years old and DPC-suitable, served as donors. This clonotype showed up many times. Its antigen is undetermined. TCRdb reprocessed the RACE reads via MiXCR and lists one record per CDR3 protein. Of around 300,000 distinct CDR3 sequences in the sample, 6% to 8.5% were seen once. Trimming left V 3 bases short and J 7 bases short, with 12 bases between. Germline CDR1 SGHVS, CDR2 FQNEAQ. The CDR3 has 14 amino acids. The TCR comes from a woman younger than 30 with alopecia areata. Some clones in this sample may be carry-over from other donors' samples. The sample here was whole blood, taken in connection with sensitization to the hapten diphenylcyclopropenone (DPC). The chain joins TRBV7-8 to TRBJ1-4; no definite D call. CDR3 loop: CASSFEGFVEKLFF. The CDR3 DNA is TGTGCCAGCAGCTTCGAGGGCTTTGTTGAAAAACTGTTTTTT.